Listed below are T cell receptor beta chains from one sample, sequenced in a study of T cells in Graves' hyperthyroidism and ophthalmopathy. MiXCR, applied by TCRdb to the multiplex PCR reads, yields one record per CDR3 protein. The data contain over 700,000 distinct CDR3 sequences, just over 35% of them seen just once; the ten biggest clones take up around 31%. The sequenced sample consisted of blood. The receptor source for this set is a woman in her thirties or forties with Graves' hyperthyroidism. The conserved cysteine and the conserved F or W are not part of the CDR3 here. For some rows the clone size is stated as once, few or many, or as a class when expanded; others skip it.

abundance	v_gene	j_gene	CDR3aa
.	TRBV28	TRBJ1-2	ASSLDRYYGYT
few	TRBV7-2	TRBJ2-7	ASSYGTGYSYEQY
few	TRBV19	TRBJ1-5	ASNNRGNQPQH
.	TRBV3-1	TRBJ2-7	ASSQDPGGLAGYYEQY
few	TRBV5-1	TRBJ1-1	ASSLPTGNTEAF
few	TRBV19	TRBJ2-2	ASIAQGGTGELF
.	TRBV19	TRBJ2-7	ASSMFASGTPYGQY
.	TRBV19	TRBJ1-1	ASSERVGGTEAF
.	TRBV6-5	TRBJ1-4	ASSLPGVVNEKLF
.	TRBV5-1	TRBJ1-1	ASSLITRTFGDTEAF
.	TRBV10-3	TRBJ2-6	AMRQALGQDRT
.	TRBV6-2/TRBV6-3	TRBJ2-5	ASSVTSQETQY
.	TRBV29-1	TRBJ2-7	SVEGTAYEQY
many	TRBV7-8	TRBJ2-7	ASSPHIEVYEQY
.	TRBV12-3/TRBV12-4	TRBJ2-5	ASSQIGGNQPQY
.	TRBV4-3	TRBJ2-2	ASSQEEGGRELF
.	TRBV29-1	TRBJ1-1	SLSQPGQINTEAF
.	TRBV7-2	TRBJ2-3	ASSLFTGTLNTDTQY
few	TRBV30	TRBJ2-5	AWSGLETQY
many	TRBV29-1	TRBJ2-5	SVRERGARETQY
.	TRBV6-5	TRBJ1-5	ASTPHLNLGPQH
many	TRBV29-1	TRBJ1-1	SVVQGNTEAF
few	TRBV10-3	TRBJ1-5	AIGKKDSNQPQH
many	TRBV2	TRBJ2-7	ASRDLDRGSYEQY
.	TRBV24-1	TRBJ2-7	ATSDASQGGEQY
.	TRBV5-4	TRBJ2-3	ASSFILGSTDTQY
many	TRBV19	TRBJ2-6	ASSMEDSGANVLT
many	TRBV5-6	TRBJ2-6	ASSLFAVRANVLT
few	TRBV7-9	TRBJ1-5	ASSLETGAGNQPQH
.	TRBV10-2	TRBJ1-5	ASSEENREETQH
.	TRBV19	TRBJ2-3	ASSSGSPDTQY
many	TRBV7-2	TRBJ2-7	ASSLNPRAYEQY
many	TRBV7-9	TRBJ2-7	ASSPHYYEQY
.	TRBV7-2	.	ASRIETGDFYEQY
.	TRBV5-5	TRBJ1-5	ASSLAGGGSNQPQH
.	TRBV5-1	TRBJ1-1	ASSPSGGREAF
few	TRBV6-5	TRBJ2-2	ASSAGVPGELF
.	TRBV10-3	TRBJ1-4	AISAAGTGNEKLF
.	TRBV2	TRBJ2-7	ASLPNRGPGQY
few	TRBV7-2	TRBJ2-5	ASSPLRRDRGNQETQY
many	TRBV7-6	TRBJ2-7	ASSLGLGNEQY
.	TRBV10-3	TRBJ1-1	AIRALTRNTEAF
few	TRBV5-4	TRBJ1-1	ASSFVPGSNTEAF
.	TRBV10-3	TRBJ1-6	AILGAADTSPLH
few	TRBV29-1	TRBJ1-5	SVAGGPSNQPQH
many	TRBV7-9	TRBJ1-5	ASSLTGVGSNQPQH